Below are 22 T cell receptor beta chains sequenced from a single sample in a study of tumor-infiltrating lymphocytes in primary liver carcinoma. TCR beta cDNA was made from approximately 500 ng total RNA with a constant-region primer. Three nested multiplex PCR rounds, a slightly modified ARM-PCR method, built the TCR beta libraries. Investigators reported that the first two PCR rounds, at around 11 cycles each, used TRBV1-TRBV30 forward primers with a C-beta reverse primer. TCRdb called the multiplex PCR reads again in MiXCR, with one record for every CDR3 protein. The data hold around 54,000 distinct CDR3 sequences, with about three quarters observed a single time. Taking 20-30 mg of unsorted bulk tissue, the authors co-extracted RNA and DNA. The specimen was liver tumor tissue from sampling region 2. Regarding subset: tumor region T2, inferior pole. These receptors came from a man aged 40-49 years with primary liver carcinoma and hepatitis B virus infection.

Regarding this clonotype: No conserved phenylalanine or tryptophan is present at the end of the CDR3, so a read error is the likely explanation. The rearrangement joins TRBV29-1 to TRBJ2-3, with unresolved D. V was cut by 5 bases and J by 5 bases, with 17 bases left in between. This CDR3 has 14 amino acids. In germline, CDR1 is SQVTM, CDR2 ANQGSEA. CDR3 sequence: CSVSVGLVGDTQYI. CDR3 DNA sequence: TGCAGCGTTTCGGTAGGGCTGGTGGGAGATACGCAGTATATT.

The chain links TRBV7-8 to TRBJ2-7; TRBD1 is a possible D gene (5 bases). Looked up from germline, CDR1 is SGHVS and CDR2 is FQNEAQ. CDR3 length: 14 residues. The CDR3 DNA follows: TGTACCAACAGCTTAGGGGCCGTGAGCTACGAGCAGTACTTC. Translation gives CTNSLGAVSYEQYF.

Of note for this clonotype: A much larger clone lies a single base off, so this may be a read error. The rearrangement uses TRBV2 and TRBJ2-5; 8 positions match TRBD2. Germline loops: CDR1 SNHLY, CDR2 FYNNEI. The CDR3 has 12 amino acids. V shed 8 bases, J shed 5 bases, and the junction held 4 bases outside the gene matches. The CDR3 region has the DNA TGTGCCAGCTGTAGACTAGCGGAGACCCAGTACTTC. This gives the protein CASCRLAETQYF. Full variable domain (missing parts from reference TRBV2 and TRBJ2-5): EPEVTQTPSHQVTQMGQEVILRCVPISNHLYFYWYRQILGQKVEFLVSFYNNEISEKSEIFDDQFSVERPDGSNFTLKIRSTKLEDSAMYFCASCRLAETQYFGPGTRLLVL.

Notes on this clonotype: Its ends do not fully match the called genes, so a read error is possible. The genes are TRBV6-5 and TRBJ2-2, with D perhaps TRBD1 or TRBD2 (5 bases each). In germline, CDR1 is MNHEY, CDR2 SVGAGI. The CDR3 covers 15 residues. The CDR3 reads CASSYALDGTGDLLF. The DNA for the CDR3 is TGTGCCAGCAGTTACGCATTGGACGGCACCGGGGACCTGCTTTTT.

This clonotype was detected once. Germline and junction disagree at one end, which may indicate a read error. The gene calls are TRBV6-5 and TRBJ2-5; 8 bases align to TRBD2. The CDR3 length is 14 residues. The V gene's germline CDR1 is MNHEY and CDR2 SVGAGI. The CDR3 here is CASSTGLAGSTQHF. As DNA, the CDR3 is TGTGCCAGCAGTACCGGGCTAGCGGGTTCGACACAGCACTTC.

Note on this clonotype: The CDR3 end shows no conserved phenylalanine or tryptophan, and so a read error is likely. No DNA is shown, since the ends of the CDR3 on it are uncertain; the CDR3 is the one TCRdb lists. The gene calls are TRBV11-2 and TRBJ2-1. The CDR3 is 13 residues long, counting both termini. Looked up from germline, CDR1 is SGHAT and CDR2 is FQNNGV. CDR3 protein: CASSLNGAYEQLS.

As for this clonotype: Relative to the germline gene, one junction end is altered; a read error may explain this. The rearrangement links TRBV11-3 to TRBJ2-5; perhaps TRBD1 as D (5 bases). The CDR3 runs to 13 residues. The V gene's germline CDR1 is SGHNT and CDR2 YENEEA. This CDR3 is CASSSDSQETKYF. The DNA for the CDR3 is TGTGCCAGCAGCTCAGACAGCCAAGAGACCAAGTACTTC.

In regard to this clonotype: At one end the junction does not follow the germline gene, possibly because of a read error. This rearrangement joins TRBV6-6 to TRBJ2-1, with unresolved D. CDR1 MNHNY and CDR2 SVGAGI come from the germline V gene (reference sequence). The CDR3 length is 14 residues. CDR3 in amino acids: CARMNLRSYNGQCF. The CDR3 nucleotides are TGTGCTAGGATGAACCTGCGCTCCTACAATGGGCAGTGCTTC.

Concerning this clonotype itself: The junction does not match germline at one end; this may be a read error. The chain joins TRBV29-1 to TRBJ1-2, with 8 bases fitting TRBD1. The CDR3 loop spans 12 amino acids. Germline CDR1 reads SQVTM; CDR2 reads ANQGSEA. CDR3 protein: CCASDRVVGYIF. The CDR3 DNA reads TGCTGCGCTTCGGACAGGGTCGTTGGTTACATCTTC. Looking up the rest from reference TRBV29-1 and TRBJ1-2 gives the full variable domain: SAVISQKPSRDICQRGTSLTIQCQVDSQVTMMFWYRQQPGQSLTLIATANQGSEATYESGFVIDKFPISRPNLTFSTLTVSNMSPEDSSIYLCCASDRVVGYIFGSGTRLTVV.

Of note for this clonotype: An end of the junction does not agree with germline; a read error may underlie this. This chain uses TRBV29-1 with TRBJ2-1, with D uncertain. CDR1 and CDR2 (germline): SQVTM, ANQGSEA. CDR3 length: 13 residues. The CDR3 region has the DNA TGCAGTGTTGAAGAGACCATTAGCAATGAGCAGTTCTTC. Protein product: CSVEETISNEQFF.

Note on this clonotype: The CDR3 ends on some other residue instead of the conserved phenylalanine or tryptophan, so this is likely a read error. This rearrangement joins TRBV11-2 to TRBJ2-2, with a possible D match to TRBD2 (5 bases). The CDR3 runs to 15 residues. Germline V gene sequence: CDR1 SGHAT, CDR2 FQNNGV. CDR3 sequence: CVSSLDRPGAGELFL. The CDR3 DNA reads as TGTGTCAGCAGCTTAGATCGGCCCGGGGCCGGGGAGCTGTTTTTA.

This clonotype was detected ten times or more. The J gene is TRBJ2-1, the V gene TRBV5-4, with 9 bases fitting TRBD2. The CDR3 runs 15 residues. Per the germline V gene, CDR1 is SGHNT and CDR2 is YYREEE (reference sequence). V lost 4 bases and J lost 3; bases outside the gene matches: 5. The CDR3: CASSRGLAGYNEQFF. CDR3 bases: TGTGCCAGCAGCCGGGGACTAGCAGGCTACAATGAGCAGTTCTTC.

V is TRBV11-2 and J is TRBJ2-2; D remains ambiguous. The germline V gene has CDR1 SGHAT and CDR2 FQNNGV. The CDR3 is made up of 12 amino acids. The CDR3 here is CVSCTNTGELFF. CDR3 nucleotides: TGTGTAAGCTGCACAAACACCGGGGAGCTGTTTTTT.

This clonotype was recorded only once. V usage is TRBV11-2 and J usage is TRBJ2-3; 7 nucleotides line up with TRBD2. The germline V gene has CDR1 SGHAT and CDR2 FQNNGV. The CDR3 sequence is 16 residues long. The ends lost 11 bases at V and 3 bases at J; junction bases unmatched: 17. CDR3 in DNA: TGTGCCGGTAGCTTAGAGGGACTACCGAGGACAGATACGCAGTATTTT. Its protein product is CAGSLEGLPRTDTQYF.

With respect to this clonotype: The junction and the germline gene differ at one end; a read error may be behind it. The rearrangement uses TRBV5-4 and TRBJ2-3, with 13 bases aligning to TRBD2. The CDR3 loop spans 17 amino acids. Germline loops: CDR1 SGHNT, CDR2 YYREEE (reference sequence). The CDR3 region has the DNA TGTGCCAGCAGCGGGGGCGAAGGACTAGCGGGAGCGAATACGCTGTATTTT. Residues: CASSGGEGLAGANTLYF.

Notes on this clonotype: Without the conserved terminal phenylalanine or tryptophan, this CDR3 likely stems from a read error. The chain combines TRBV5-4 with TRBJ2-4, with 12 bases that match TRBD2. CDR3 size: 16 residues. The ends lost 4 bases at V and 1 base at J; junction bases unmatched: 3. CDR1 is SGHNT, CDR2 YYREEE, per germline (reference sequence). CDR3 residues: CASSPGLAGAKNIQYY. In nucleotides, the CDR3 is TGTGCCAGCAGCCCGGGACTAGCGGGTGCCAAAAACATTCAGTACTAC.

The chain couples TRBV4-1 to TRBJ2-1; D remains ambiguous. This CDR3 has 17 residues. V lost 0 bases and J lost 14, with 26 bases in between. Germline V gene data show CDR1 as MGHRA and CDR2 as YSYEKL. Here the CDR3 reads CASSQDRPGSSYNKEFF. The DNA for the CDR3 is TGCGCCAGCAGCCAAGATAGGCCCGGTAGCTCCTACAATAAGGAGTTCTTC.

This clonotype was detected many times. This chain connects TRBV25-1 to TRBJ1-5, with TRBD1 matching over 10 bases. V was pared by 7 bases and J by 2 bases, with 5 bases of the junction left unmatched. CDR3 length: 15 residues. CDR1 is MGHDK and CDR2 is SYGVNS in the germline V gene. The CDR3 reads CASKGTGAGNQPQHF. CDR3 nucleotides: TGTGCCAGCAAGGGGACAGGGGCGGGCAATCAGCCCCAGCATTTT.

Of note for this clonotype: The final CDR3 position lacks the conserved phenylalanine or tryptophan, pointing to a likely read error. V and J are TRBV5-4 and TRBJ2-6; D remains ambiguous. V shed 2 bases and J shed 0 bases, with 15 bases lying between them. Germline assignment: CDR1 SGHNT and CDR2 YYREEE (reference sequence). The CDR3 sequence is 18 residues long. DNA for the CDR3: TGTGCCAGCAGCTTCCCCTCGGGTCGAGGCTCTGGGGCCAACGTCCTGACTCTC. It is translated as CASSFPSGRGSGANVLTL.

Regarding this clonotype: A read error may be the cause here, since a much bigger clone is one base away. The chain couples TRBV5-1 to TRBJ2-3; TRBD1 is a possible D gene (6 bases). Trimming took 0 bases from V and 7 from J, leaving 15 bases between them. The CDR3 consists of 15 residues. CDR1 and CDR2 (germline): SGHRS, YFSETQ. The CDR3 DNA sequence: TGCGCCAGCAGCTTGGGGCAGGGGAATGGAAATACGCAGTATTTT. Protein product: CASSLGQGNGNTQYF.

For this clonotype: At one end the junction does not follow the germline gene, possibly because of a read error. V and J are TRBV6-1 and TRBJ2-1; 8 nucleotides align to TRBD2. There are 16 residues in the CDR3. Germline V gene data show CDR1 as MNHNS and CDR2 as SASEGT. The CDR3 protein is CASRALSTGGGDEQFF. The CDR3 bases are TGTGCTAGCAGGGCCCTCTCCACCGGGGGGGGCGATGAGCAGTTCTTT.

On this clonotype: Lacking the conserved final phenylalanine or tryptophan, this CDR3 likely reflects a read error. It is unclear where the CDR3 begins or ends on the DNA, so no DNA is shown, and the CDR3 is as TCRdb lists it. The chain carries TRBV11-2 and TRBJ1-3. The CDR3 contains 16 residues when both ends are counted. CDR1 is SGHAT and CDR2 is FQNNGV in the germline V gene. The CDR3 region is CASSLDLDYYGNTVYS.